Sequencing of this TCR beta chain was carried out in a study of identical twins. General study results and limits: Out-of-frame TCR alpha sharing observed in monozygotic twins exceeded model estimates.

The ends were cut back, 4 bases at V and 4 bases at J, with 14 bases in the middle. CDR3 length: 14 amino acids. In germline, CDR1 is SGHRS, CDR2 YFSETQ. TCRdb independently ran MiXCR on the 5' RACE reads; one entry per CDR3 protein. This table has 700,000 or so distinct CDR3 sequences, over 8.5% appearing once. This clonotype was counted only a few times. The antigen remains undetermined. The sample also formed part of further work on yellow fever vaccine responses in identical twins.

The chain couples TRBV5-1 to TRBJ2-5; the D is unclear. The sample consisted of PBMCs. The TCR sequence derives from a woman aged 18-30 years in good health. The DNA for the CDR3 is TGCGCCAGCAGCAGTCTATCGGCCGCAGAGACCCAGTACTTC. Amino acid sequence: CASSSLSAAETQYF. The full variable domain, completed using reference TRBV5-1 and TRBJ2-5, is KAGVTQTPRYLIKTRGQQVTLSCSPISGHRSVSWYQQTPGQGLQFLFEYFSETQRNKGNFPGRFSGRQFSNSRSEMNVSTLELGDSALYLCASSSLSAAETQYFGPGTRLLVL.